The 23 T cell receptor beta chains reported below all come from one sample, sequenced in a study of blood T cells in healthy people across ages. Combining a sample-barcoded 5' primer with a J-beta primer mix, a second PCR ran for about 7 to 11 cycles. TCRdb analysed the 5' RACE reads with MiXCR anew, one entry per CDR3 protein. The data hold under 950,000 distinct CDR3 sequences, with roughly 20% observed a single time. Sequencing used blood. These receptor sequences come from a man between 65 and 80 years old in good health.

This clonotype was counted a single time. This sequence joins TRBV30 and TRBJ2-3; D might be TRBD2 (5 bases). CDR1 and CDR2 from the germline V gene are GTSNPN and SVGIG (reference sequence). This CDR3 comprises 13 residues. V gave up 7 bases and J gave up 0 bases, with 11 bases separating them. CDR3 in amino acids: CASGVSSTDTQYF. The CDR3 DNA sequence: TGTGCCTCCGGGGTATCAAGCACAGATACGCAGTATTTT.

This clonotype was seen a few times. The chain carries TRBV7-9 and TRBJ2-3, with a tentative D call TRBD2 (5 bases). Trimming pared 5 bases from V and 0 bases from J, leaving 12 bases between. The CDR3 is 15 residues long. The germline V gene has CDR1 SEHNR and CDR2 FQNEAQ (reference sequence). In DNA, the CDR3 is TGTGCCAGCAGCGAGAGCGGCCTTAGCACAGATACGCAGTATTTT. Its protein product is CASSESGLSTDTQYF.

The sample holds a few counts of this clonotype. The CDR3 sequence: CASISQGVSNQPQHF. DNA for the CDR3: TGTGCCAGCATTTCTCAGGGGGTTTCTAATCAGCCCCAGCATTTT. The chain joins TRBV28 to TRBJ1-5; the match to TRBD1 covers 7 bases. CDR3 size: 15 residues. The V and J ends lost 7 bases and 4 bases, in that order; junction bases with no gene match: 10. Per germline, CDR1 MDHEN and CDR2 SYDVKM.

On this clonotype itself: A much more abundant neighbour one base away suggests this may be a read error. As DNA, the CDR3 is TGTGCCAGCAGAGGGGACACAGATACGCAGTATTTT. This codes for CASRGDTDTQYF. The chain joins TRBV27 to TRBJ2-3, with D perhaps matching TRBD1 (5 bases). V was pared by 6 bases and J by 2 bases, with 6 bases between. Germline lookup yields CDR1 MNHEY and CDR2 SMNVEV (reference sequence). The CDR3 sequence is 12 residues long.

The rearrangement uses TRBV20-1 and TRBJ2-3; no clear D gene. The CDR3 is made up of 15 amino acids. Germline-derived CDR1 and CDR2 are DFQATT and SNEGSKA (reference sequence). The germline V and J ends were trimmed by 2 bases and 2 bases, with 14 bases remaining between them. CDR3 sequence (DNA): TGCAGTGCTAGAAACATAGCTACCGCCACAGATACGCAGTATTTT. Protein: CSARNIATATDTQYF.

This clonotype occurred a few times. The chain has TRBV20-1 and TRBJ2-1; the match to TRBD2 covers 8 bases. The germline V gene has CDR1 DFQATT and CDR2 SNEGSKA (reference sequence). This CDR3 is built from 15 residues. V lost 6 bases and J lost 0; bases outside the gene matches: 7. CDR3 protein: CSATKRESSYNEQFF. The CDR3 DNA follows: TGCAGTGCCACTAAGCGGGAGAGCTCCTACAATGAGCAGTTCTTC.

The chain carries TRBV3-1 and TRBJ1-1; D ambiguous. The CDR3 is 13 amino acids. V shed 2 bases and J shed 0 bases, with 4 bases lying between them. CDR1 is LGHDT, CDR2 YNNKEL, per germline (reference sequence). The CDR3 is CASSQYVNTEAFF. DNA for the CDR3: TGTGCCAGCAGCCAATATGTGAACACTGAAGCTTTCTTT.

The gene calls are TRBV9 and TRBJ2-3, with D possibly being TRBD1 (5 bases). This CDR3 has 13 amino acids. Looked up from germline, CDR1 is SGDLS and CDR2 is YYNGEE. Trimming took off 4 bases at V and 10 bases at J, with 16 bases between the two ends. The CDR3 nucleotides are TGTGCCAGCAGCTCGAAAAGCAGGGCCCCGCAGTATTTT. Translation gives CASSSKSRAPQYF.

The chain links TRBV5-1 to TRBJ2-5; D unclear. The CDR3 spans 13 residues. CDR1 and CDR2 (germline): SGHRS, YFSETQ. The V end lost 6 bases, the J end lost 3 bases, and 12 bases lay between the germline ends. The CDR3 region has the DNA TGCGCCAGCAACCCGGGCCTAGAAGAGACCCAGTACTTC. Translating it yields CASNPGLEETQYF.

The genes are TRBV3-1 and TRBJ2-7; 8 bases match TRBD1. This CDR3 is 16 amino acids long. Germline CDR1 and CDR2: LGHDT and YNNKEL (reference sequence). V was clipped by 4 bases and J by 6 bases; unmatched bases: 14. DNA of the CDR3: TGTGCCAGCAGCCCTAATGGACAGGGTTCTTCATCCGAGCAGTACTTC. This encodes CASSPNGQGSSSEQYF.

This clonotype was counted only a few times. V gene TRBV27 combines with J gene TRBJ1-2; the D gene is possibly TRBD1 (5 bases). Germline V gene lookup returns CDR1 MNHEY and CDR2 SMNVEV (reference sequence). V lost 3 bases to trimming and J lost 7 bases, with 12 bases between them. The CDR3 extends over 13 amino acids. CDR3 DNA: TGTGCCAGCAGTTTTCTTGGCGGGGCTGGCTACACCTTC. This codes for CASSFLGGAGYTF.

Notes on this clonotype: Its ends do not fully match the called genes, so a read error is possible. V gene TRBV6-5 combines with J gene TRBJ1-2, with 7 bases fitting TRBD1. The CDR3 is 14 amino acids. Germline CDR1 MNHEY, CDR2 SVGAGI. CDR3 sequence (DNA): TGTGCCAGCAGTTACACTGGACAGGCAACTGGCTACCCCTTC. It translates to CASSYTGQATGYPF.

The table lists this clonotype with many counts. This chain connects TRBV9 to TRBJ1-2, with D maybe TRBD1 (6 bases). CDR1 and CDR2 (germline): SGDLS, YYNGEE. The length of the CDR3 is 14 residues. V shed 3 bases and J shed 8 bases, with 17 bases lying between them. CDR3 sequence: CASSGLQGVNGYTF. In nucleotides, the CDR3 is TGTGCCAGCAGCGGATTACAGGGAGTTAACGGCTACACCTTC.

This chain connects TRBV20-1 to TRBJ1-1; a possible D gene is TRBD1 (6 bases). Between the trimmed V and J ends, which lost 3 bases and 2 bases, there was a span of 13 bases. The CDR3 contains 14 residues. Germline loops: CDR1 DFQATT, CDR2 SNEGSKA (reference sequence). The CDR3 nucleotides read TGCAGTGCTAGTCCCGGGACACTAAACACTGAAGCTTTCTTT. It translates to CSASPGTLNTEAFF.

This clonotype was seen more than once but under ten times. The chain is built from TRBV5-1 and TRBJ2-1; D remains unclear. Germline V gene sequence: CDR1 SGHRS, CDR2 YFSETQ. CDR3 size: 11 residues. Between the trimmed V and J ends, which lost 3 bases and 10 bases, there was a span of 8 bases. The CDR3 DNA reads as TGCGCCAGCAGCTCCACTGTAGAGCAGTTCTTC. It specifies CASSSTVEQFF.

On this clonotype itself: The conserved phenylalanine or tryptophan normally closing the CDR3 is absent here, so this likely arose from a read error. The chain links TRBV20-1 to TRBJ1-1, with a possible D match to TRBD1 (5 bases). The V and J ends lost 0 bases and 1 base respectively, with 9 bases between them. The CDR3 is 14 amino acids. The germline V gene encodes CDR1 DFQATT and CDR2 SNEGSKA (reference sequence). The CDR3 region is CSARDQGPNTEAFL. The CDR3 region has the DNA TGCAGTGCTAGAGATCAGGGTCCGAACACTGAAGCTTTCCTT.

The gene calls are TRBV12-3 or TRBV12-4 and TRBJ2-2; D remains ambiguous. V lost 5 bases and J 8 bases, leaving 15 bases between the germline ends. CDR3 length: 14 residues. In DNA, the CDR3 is TGTGCCAGCAGTCTCAGGTCCCACGGGGGGGAGCTGTTTTTT. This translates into CASSLRSHGGELFF.

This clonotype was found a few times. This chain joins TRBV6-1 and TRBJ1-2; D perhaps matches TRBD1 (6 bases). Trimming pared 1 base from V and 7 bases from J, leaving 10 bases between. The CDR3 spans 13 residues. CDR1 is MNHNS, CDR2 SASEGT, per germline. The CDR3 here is CASSEGTVSGYTF. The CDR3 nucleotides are TGTGCCAGCAGTGAAGGGACAGTCTCTGGCTACACCTTC.

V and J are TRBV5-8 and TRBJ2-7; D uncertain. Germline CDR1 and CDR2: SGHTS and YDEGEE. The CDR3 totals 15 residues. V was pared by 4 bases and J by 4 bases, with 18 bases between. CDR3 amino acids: CASSLQRPSSYEQYF. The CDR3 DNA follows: TGTGCCAGCAGCCTCCAGAGGCCCTCTTCGTACGAGCAGTACTTC.

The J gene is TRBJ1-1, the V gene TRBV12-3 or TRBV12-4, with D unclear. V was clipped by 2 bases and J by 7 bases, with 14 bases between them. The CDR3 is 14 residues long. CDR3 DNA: TGTGCCAGCAGTTTATCCCCTACACGAAATGAAGCTTTCTTT. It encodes CASSLSPTRNEAFF.

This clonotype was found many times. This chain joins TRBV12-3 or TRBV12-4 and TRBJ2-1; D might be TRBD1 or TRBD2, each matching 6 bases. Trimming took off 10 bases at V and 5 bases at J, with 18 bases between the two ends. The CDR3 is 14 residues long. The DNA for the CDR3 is TGTGCCACCGATGAGGGGGGCCTTCACAATGAGCAGTTCTTC. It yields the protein CATDEGGLHNEQFF.

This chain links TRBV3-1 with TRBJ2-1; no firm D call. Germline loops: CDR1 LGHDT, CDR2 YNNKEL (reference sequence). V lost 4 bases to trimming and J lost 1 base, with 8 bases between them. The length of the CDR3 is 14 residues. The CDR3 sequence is CASSPRESYNEQFF. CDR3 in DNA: TGTGCCAGCAGCCCCCGTGAATCCTACAATGAGCAGTTCTTC.

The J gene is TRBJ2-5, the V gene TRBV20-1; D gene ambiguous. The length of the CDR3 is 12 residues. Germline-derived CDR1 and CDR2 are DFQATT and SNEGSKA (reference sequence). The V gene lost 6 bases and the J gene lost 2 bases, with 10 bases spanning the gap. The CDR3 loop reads CSAFEQQETQYF. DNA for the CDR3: TGCAGTGCCTTTGAGCAGCAAGAGACCCAGTACTTC.